Shown below are 32 T cell receptor beta chains from a single sample sequenced in a study of beta chain features in type 1 diabetes (dated by TCRdb to the late 2010s). Library creation used the immunoSEQ multiplex PCR assay. The entire isolated RNA was reverse transcribed using the High Capacity cDNA Reverse Transcription Kit, and thus expressed TCRB transcripts were sequenced. This immuneACCESS table, as held by TCRdb, lists in-frame sequences with V and J called but not all clones. Of the missing ones, under half trace to an unresolved V gene in checked studies; the others have no known cause. The sample table shows around 340,000 clones, and about 18% are seen once. The ten largest clones capture roughly 0.045% of the sample. Sequenced sample: naive CD4+ T cells from blood. The label giving this sample's cell subset or site can be read as: true naive CD4+ T cells. The receptors stem from a woman aged 18-29 years in good health.

The V and J genes are TRBV9 and TRBJ2-4; TRBD1 matches at 10 bases. This CDR3 contains 12 residues. V trimming: 9 bases; J trimming: 9 bases; junction bases outside the gene matches: 6. Germline assignment: CDR1 SGDLS and CDR2 YYNGEE. In DNA, the CDR3 is TGTGCCAAGGGACAGGGGTCGAGCATTCAGTACTTC. Translated, it gives CAKGQGSSIQYF.

V and J are TRBV5-1 and TRBJ2-5; 8 bases match TRBD1. The ends lost 3 bases at V and 5 bases at J; junction bases unmatched: 9. The CDR3 is made up of 15 amino acids. Germline loops: CDR1 SGHRS, CDR2 YFSETQ. The CDR3 sequence: CASSYRQGIGETQYF. The CDR3 DNA reads TGCGCCAGCAGCTACCGACAGGGGATTGGGGAGACCCAGTACTTC.

The rearrangement links TRBV7-2 to TRBJ2-7, with 10 bases identical to TRBD2. Germline V gene sequence: CDR1 SGHTA, CDR2 FQGNSA. V lost 0 bases and J lost 3; bases outside the gene matches: 5. This CDR3 has 16 residues. CDR3: CASSLAASGGGYEQYF. Written as DNA, the CDR3 is TGTGCCAGCAGCTTAGCGGCTAGCGGGGGCGGCTACGAGCAGTACTTC.

This clone was found once. CDR3 amino acids: CASSLGAVSSGNTIYF. CDR3 bases: TGTGCCAGCAGCTTAGGAGCTGTTAGCTCTGGAAACACCATATATTTT. The chain couples TRBV7-9 to TRBJ1-3, with D hard to call. V gave up 1 base and J gave up 0 bases, with 10 bases separating them. Per germline, CDR1 SEHNR and CDR2 FQNEAQ (reference sequence). The CDR3 is 16 amino acids. Full variable domain (outside the CDR3, taken from reference TRBV7-9 and TRBJ1-3): DTGVSQNPRHKITKRGQNVTFRCDPISEHNRLYWYRQTLGQGPEFLTYFQNEAQLEKSRLLSDRFSAERPKGSFSTLEIQRTEQGDSAMYLCASSLGAVSSGNTIYFGEGSWLTVV.

This clone has only a few counts. Compared with germline, one end of the junction differs, possibly owing to a read error. The J gene is TRBJ1-2, the V gene TRBV5-4; tentatively, D is TRBD1 (5 bases). The CDR3 covers 13 residues. Per the germline V gene, CDR1 is SGHNT and CDR2 is YYREEE (reference sequence). CDR3 coding DNA: TGCGCCAGCAGCCAAGGGGTCAACTATGGCTACACCTTC. The encoded protein is CASSQGVNYGYTF.

V is TRBV7-3 and J is TRBJ2-3, with 7 nucleotides matching TRBD2. CDR1 is SGHTA and CDR2 is FQGTGA in the germline V gene. Germline trimming cut 4 bases from V and 1 base from J; bases unmatched to any gene: 5. This CDR3 is 15 amino acids long. CDR3: CASSSQRGGTDTQYF. The CDR3 bases are TGTGCCAGCAGCTCTCAGCGGGGTGGCACAGATACGCAGTATTTT.

This clone occurred a few times. The CDR3 coding sequence is TGTGCCATCAGTGAGTCAGAGGATACGCAGTATTTT. Translating gives CAISESEDTQYF. The V call is TRBV10-3, the J call TRBJ2-3; D is undetermined. Germline V lookup: CDR1 ENHRY, CDR2 SYGVKD. Trimming took 0 bases from V and 6 from J, leaving 4 bases between them. This CDR3 is 12 amino acids long.

This rearrangement joins TRBV6-6 to TRBJ1-2; perhaps TRBD1 as D (5 bases). V shed 0 bases and J shed 12 bases, with 14 bases lying between them. CDR1 and CDR2 (germline): MNHNY, SVGAGI (reference sequence). This CDR3 is 13 amino acids long. The CDR3 nucleotides are TGTGCCAGCAGTTACTCCGAAAGGGTAGGGGACACCTTC. It is translated as CASSYSERVGDTF.

V and J are TRBV4-1 and TRBJ1-1; D ambiguous. The germline gives CDR1 MGHRA, CDR2 YSYEKL. This CDR3 region has 13 residues. The germline V and J ends were trimmed by 3 bases and 2 bases, with 7 bases remaining between them. The CDR3 region has the DNA TGCGCCAGCAGCCACGGGTATAACACTGAAGCTTTCTTT. This codes for CASSHGYNTEAFF.

In this sample, this clone turned up a few times. The rearrangement links TRBV6-5 to TRBJ2-2, with D possibly TRBD2 on 6 matching bases. The CDR3 is 13 amino acids. CDR1 and CDR2 from the germline V gene are MNHEY and SVGAGI. V was cut by 6 bases and J by 3 bases, with 8 bases left in between. This CDR3 is CASRPGDTGELFF. For the CDR3, the DNA is TGTGCCAGCAGGCCGGGGGACACCGGGGAGCTGTTTTTT.

The CDR3 region has the DNA TGTGCCAGCACCGCTAGCGGGGGTTCCTACGAGCAGTACTTC. As protein: CASTASGGSYEQYF. The V gene is TRBV6-1, the J gene TRBJ2-7, with 10 bases that match TRBD2. Per germline, CDR1 MNHNS and CDR2 SASEGT. The J segment lost 1 base and the V segment lost 7 bases, leaving 4 bases of the junction unmatched. The length of the CDR3 is 14 residues.

In this sample, this clone turned up a few times. The chain joins TRBV18 to TRBJ2-1; 9 bases are shared with TRBD2. The V gene end was trimmed by 3 bases and the J gene end by 10 bases; junction bases not matched to a gene: 7. The CDR3 length is 14 residues. Germline CDR1 KGHSH, CDR2 LQKENI. The DNA for the CDR3 is TGTGCCAGCTCACCGGGACTAGCCCGTGGGGAGCAGTTCTTC. Its translation is CASSPGLARGEQFF.

V is TRBV9 and J is TRBJ2-1; 7 bases are a match to TRBD1. From germline, CDR1 is SGDLS and CDR2 YYNGEE. The CDR3 totals 15 residues. Trimming removed 0 bases from V and 7 bases from J; junction bases left unmatched: 7. In nucleotides, the CDR3 is TGTGCCAGCAGCGTAGGACAGGGTGTGGGGAATGAGCAGTTCTTC. Encoded protein: CASSVGQGVGNEQFF. Based on the CDR3 plus reference TRBV9 and TRBJ2-1, the full variable domain is DSGVTQTPKHLITATGQRVTLRCSPRSGDLSVYWYQQSLDQGLQFLIQYYNGEERAKGNILERFSAQQFPDLHSELNLSSLELGDSALYFCASSVGQGVGNEQFFGPGTRLTVL.

This clone was seen more than once but under ten times. The CDR3 region is CASSDRAAYEQYF. The CDR3, as DNA: TGTGCCAGCAGTGACAGGGCCGCCTACGAGCAGTACTTC. This rearrangement joins TRBV6-6 to TRBJ2-7, with TRBD1 identical over 7 bases. Trimming took 5 bases from V and 2 from J; bases not matched to a gene: 3. The V gene's germline CDR1 is MNHNY and CDR2 SVGAGI (reference sequence). The CDR3 is made up of 13 amino acids.

This clone has only a few counts. V is TRBV4-2 and J is TRBJ2-1; 12 bases match TRBD2. Trimming took 0 bases from V and 7 from J; bases not matched to a gene: 10. CDR1 and CDR2 (germline): LGHNA, YNFKEQ. This CDR3 has 18 residues. The CDR3 nucleotides read TGTGCCAGCAGCCAAGATCCCTGGCTAGCGGGGGGGTTTAATGAGCAGTTCTTC. Translation gives CASSQDPWLAGGFNEQFF.

This clone was recorded only once. The chain employs TRBV5-6 and TRBJ1-3; no definite D call. The CDR3 covers 12 residues. V gave up 4 bases and J gave up 8 bases, with 10 bases separating them. Germline V gene sequence: CDR1 SGHDT, CDR2 YYEEEE. CDR3 residues: CASSVWRDTIYF. CDR3 nucleotide sequence: TGTGCCAGCAGCGTTTGGAGGGACACCATATATTTT.

CDR3 amino acids: CASSPLGLAGGNTGELFF. The CDR3 bases are TGTGCCAGCAGCCCCCTGGGGCTAGCGGGGGGGAACACCGGGGAGCTGTTTTTT. The J gene is TRBJ2-2, the V gene TRBV9, with 11 bases fitting TRBD2. Germline CDR1 reads SGDLS; CDR2 reads YYNGEE. This CDR3 is built from 18 residues. V gave up 4 bases and J gave up 1 base; unmatched junction bases: 9.

In its sample, this clone was seen a few times. V usage is TRBV7-9 and J usage is TRBJ1-2; 7 bases align to TRBD1. Germline CDR1 is SEHNR and CDR2 is FQNEAQ (reference sequence). The CDR3 is 13 residues long. V lost 5 bases and J lost 6; bases outside the gene matches: 6. The CDR3: CASSPDRDHGYTF. Here the CDR3 DNA reads TGTGCCAGCAGCCCCGACAGGGACCATGGCTACACCTTC.

This clone was detected only a few times. Mismatch with germline at one junction end may stem from a read error. The CDR3 region is CASSRGFGGAEVF. DNA for the CDR3: TGTGCCAGCAGCCGAGGTTTCGGGGGGGCCGAGGTCTTC. The chain recombines TRBV4-2 with TRBJ2-1; 8 bases are shared with TRBD2. CDR1 is LGHNA, CDR2 YNFKEQ, per germline. The CDR3 extends over 13 amino acids.

The chain combines TRBV11-3 with TRBJ2-5; TRBD2 matches at 9 bases. The V gene's germline CDR1 is SGHNT and CDR2 YENEEA. CDR3 length: 14 residues. The V and J ends lost 4 bases and 4 bases, in that order; junction bases with no gene match: 4. The CDR3: CASSYIAGAETQYF. CDR3 DNA sequence: TGTGCCAGCAGCTATATAGCGGGAGCAGAGACCCAGTACTTC. Complete variable domain (other parts from reference TRBV11-3 and TRBJ2-5): EAGVVQSPRYKIIEKKQPVAFWCNPISGHNTLYWYLQNLGQGPELLIRYENEEAVDDSQLPKDRFSAERLKGVDSTLKIQPAELGDSAVYLCASSYIAGAETQYFGPGTRLLVL.

The chain recombines TRBV4-2 with TRBJ2-1; D remains ambiguous. Germline values: CDR1 LGHNA, CDR2 YNFKEQ. V shed 5 bases and J shed 7 bases, with 9 bases lying between them. The CDR3 consists of 12 residues. The CDR3, as DNA: TGTGCCAGCAGCGACGACGGGAATGAGCAGTTCTTC. Its protein product is CASSDDGNEQFF.

The genes are TRBV29-1 and TRBJ1-2; TRBD1 matches at 7 bases. In germline, CDR1 is SQVTM, CDR2 ANQGSEA. The CDR3 is 12 amino acids. V was clipped by 3 bases and J by 5 bases; unmatched bases: 3. CDR3 nucleotide sequence: TGCAGCGTTGATAGACAGGGATATGGCTACACCTTC. It yields the protein CSVDRQGYGYTF.

The sample holds a few counts of this clone. The CDR3, as DNA: TGTGCCAGCAGCCTTGTGACAGGTCACTATGGCTACACCTTC. Protein product: CASSLVTGHYGYTF. The chain links TRBV7-9 to TRBJ1-2; possible D gene TRBD1, 6 bases. The germline V gene encodes CDR1 SEHNR and CDR2 FQNEAQ (reference sequence). This CDR3 is 14 amino acids long. V dropped 5 bases and J dropped 3 bases, with 13 bases sitting between them.

The rearrangement joins TRBV10-3 to TRBJ1-2; 10 bases line up with TRBD1. The CDR3 runs to 13 residues. Germline-derived CDR1 and CDR2 are ENHRY and SYGVKD. The ends lost 9 bases at V and 5 bases at J; junction bases unmatched: 6. CDR3 loop: CAIRQGAGYGYTF. DNA of the CDR3: TGTGCCATTCGACAGGGGGCAGGGTATGGCTACACCTTC.

The rearrangement uses TRBV9 and TRBJ2-1; D unclear. Trimming took 3 bases from V and 3 from J, leaving 7 bases between them. Looked up from germline, CDR1 is SGDLS and CDR2 is YYNGEE. The CDR3 consists of 13 residues. Here the CDR3 reads CASSATSYNEQFF. CDR3 nucleotides: TGTGCCAGCAGCGCAACGAGCTACAATGAGCAGTTCTTC.

This clone was found a few times. The V call is TRBV29-1, the J call TRBJ2-6; 8 positions agree with TRBD1. The CDR3 is 16 amino acids. Germline trimming cut 4 bases from V and 4 bases from J; bases unmatched to any gene: 9. CDR1 and CDR2 from the germline V gene are SQVTM and ANQGSEA. The CDR3 DNA follows: TGCAGCGTTGGGGGGCAGGGGGCTTCCGGGGCCAACGTCCTGACTTTC. Its translation: CSVGGQGASGANVLTF.

This clone was counted between two and nine times. The V call is TRBV7-2, the J call TRBJ2-1, with D possibly TRBD1 on 6 matching bases. V was cut by 5 bases and J by 8 bases, with 19 bases left in between. The CDR3 loop spans 15 amino acids. Germline V gene data show CDR1 as SGHTA and CDR2 as FQGNSA. In nucleotides, the CDR3 is TGTGCCAGCAGCCCAGGGGTATCCAGCGGCGATGAGCAGTTCTTC. It encodes CASSPGVSSGDEQFF.

The chain carries TRBV2 and TRBJ2-7; a possible D gene is TRBD1 (6 bases). Trimming took off 4 bases at V and 7 bases at J, with 8 bases between the two ends. The CDR3 consists of 11 residues. CDR1 is SNHLY, CDR2 FYNNEI, per germline. The CDR3 sequence: CASSGQGEQYF. The CDR3 DNA sequence: TGTGCCAGCAGTGGGCAGGGGGAGCAGTACTTC.

Only a few counts were recorded for this clone. This chain links TRBV4-2 with TRBJ1-2; D unresolved. Trimming stripped 1 base from V and 8 bases from J, with 14 bases between. This CDR3 contains 14 residues. The germline V gene has CDR1 LGHNA and CDR2 YNFKEQ. CDR3 nucleotides: TGTGCCAGCAGCCAAGGACGGAACCTAGGAGGCTACACCTTC. Translating it yields CASSQGRNLGGYTF.

The sample holds a few counts of this clone. This chain uses TRBV30 with TRBJ2-5; D is ambiguous. Gene TRBJ2-7 matches the end of the DNA better, so the J call may be wrong. Germline-derived CDR1 and CDR2 are GTSNPN and SVGIG (reference sequence). The CDR3 loop spans 13 amino acids. CDR3: CAWSVTTPYEQYF. The CDR3 DNA follows: TGTGCCTGGAGTGTAACGACTCCCTACGAGCAGTACTTC.

This clone turned up a few times. V usage is TRBV7-9 and J usage is TRBJ1-6; TRBD1 matches at 9 bases. CDR3 length: 14 residues. Trimming at V came to 5 bases and at J to 10 bases, leaving 6 bases not matched to a gene. CDR1 SEHNR and CDR2 FQNEAQ come from the germline V gene (reference sequence). CDR3 DNA sequence: TGTGCCAGCAGCCGGACAGGGGAGGGCTCACCCCTCCACTTT. It is translated as CASSRTGEGSPLHF. The full variable domain, rest sourced from reference TRBV7-9 and TRBJ1-6, is DTGVSQNPRHKITKRGQNVTFRCDPISEHNRLYWYRQTLGQGPEFLTYFQNEAQLEKSRLLSDRFSAERPKGSFSTLEIQRTEQGDSAMYLCASSRTGEGSPLHFGNGTRLTVT.

The chain uses TRBV7-2 and TRBJ1-6, with D unclear. Trimming left V 8 bases short and J 7 bases short, with 15 bases between. Germline values: CDR1 SGHTA, CDR2 FQGNSA. There are 14 residues in the CDR3. CDR3 bases: TGTGCCAGCGGCCCCGGGAGTGGGAATTCACCCCTCCACTTT. It codes for CASGPGSGNSPLHF.